These 15 T cell receptor beta chains came from one sample sequenced in a study of CD8+ T cells in alopecia areata. As for treatment: oral pan-JAK inhibitor, 5-10 mg twice daily. Investigators isolated RNA and reverse transcribed it into cDNA to act as the sequencing template. Only in-frame clones appear in the TCRdb table, and some are missing; sequencing was by immunoSEQ multiplex PCR. The sample consists of under 150,000 clones, around 63% of them appearing once. Sequenced here: CD4+ T cells sorted from blood, sampled at week 4, from a patient treated with tofacitinib. The receptors derive from a human donor with alopecia areata.

This chain connects TRBV4-1 to TRBJ1-2, with a tentative D call TRBD1 (5 bases). Germline V lookup: CDR1 MGHRA, CDR2 YSYEKL. V was cut by 0 bases and J by 2 bases, with 7 bases left in between. This CDR3 has 14 residues. The CDR3 sequence is CASSQDQGNYGYTF. The CDR3 DNA is TGCGCCAGCAGCCAAGATCAGGGAAACTATGGCTACACCTTC.

The chain joins TRBV7-2 to TRBJ2-5, with D unresolved. The CDR3 loop spans 15 amino acids. Germline CDR1 and CDR2: SGHTA and FQGNSA. Deletions cut 6 bases from V and 1 base from J, with 15 bases between. The CDR3, as DNA: TGTGCCAGCAGTCTGGATGGGCGGCGCCAAGAGACCCAGTACTTC. Amino acid sequence: CASSLDGRRQETQYF.

The chain recombines TRBV28 with TRBJ2-7; 7 nucleotides line up with TRBD1. The CDR3 runs 14 residues. With 4 bases clipped from V and 2 bases from J, the junction kept 5 bases outside the gene matches. Germline lookup yields CDR1 MDHEN and CDR2 SYDVKM. CDR3 coding DNA: TGTGCCAGCAGTTCCGGGACAGAAGCCTACGAGCAGTACTTC. Translation: CASSSGTEAYEQYF.

This clone was recorded a few times. Compared with germline, one end of the junction differs, possibly owing to a read error. V gene TRBV9 combines with J gene TRBJ2-1; the match to TRBD2 covers 7 bases. The CDR3 consists of 12 residues. Germline-derived CDR1 and CDR2 are SGDLS and YYNGEE. The CDR3 nucleotides read TGTGCCAGCAGCGTAGATCGGGAGGTGTTGGTCTTC. Its translation: CASSVDREVLVF.

V gene TRBV5-4 combines with J gene TRBJ2-1; tentative D call: TRBD1 (5 bases). Trimming took off 2 bases at V and 8 bases at J, with 11 bases between the two ends. CDR3 length equals 13 residues. Germline CDR1 and CDR2: SGHNT and YYREEE (reference sequence). The CDR3 reads CASSLLTGDEQFF. For the CDR3, the DNA is TGTGCCAGCAGCTTACTCACAGGCGATGAGCAGTTCTTC.

The J gene is TRBJ2-5, the V gene TRBV5-1; D call uncertain. Trimming left V 0 bases short and J 1 base short, with 7 bases between. Germline V gene data show CDR1 as SGHRS and CDR2 as YFSETQ. This CDR3 is built from 14 residues. The CDR3 sequence: CASSLGVGQETQYF. The CDR3 nucleotides are TGCGCCAGCAGCTTGGGAGTCGGCCAAGAGACCCAGTACTTC.

The chain joins TRBV15 to TRBJ2-7; D not resolved. The CDR3 is 14 residues long. The V gene lost 0 bases and the J gene lost 5 bases, with 11 bases spanning the gap. CDR1 LNHNV and CDR2 YYDKDF come from the germline V gene (reference sequence). CDR3 loop: CATSRDLGANEQYF. Here the CDR3 DNA reads TGTGCCACCAGCAGAGATTTGGGTGCGAACGAGCAGTACTTC.

The table lists this clone with a few counts. V and J are TRBV7-2 and TRBJ2-5; D gene uncertain. The germline V and J ends were trimmed by 7 bases and 1 base, with 10 bases remaining between them. Germline V gene lookup returns CDR1 SGHTA and CDR2 FQGNSA. The CDR3 has 13 residues. CDR3 sequence reads: CASTMTSQETQYF. CDR3 sequence (DNA): TGTGCCAGCACCATGACAAGCCAAGAGACCCAGTACTTC.

The J gene is TRBJ2-6, the V gene TRBV4-3; D possibly uses TRBD1 or TRBD2 (5 bases each). Germline values: CDR1 LGHNA, CDR2 YSLEER. The CDR3 loop spans 17 amino acids. Trimming stripped 2 bases from V and 4 bases from J, with 15 bases between. The CDR3: CASSQQGPVAGANVLTF. CDR3 DNA: TGCGCCAGCAGCCAACAGGGACCCGTAGCCGGGGCCAACGTCCTGACTTTC.

The chain is built from TRBV9 and TRBJ2-7, with 7 bases lining up with TRBD2. The V gene's germline CDR1 is SGDLS and CDR2 YYNGEE. V was pared by 3 bases and J by 6 bases, with 9 bases of the junction left unmatched. This CDR3 has 14 residues. CDR3 in DNA: TGTGCCAGCAGCGCCGGGACTACCGACAGCGAGCAGTACTTC. This translates into CASSAGTTDSEQYF.

The rearrangement uses TRBV7-2 and TRBJ2-2; 7 nucleotides line up with TRBD1. CDR3 length: 15 residues. The germline CDR1 and CDR2 sequences are SGHTA and FQGNSA. Trimming removed 5 bases from V and 0 bases from J; junction bases left unmatched: 3. The DNA of the CDR3 is TGTGCCAGCAGCAGAGGGGGCGCGAACACCGGGGAGCTGTTTTTT. This encodes CASSRGGANTGELFF.

CDR3 sequence reads: CASSLVISGVGKLFF. The CDR3 DNA follows: TGTGCCAGCAGCTTAGTAATCTCAGGGGTCGGCAAACTGTTTTTT. The chain carries TRBV11-2 and TRBJ1-4; D might be TRBD1 (6 bases). CDR1 is SGHAT and CDR2 is FQNNGV in the germline V gene. Trimming removed 1 base at V and 11 bases at J, with 17 bases between. The CDR3 spans 15 residues.

This clone was counted only a few times. The chain recombines TRBV18 with TRBJ2-2; D gene uncertain. Trimming stripped 2 bases from V and 4 bases from J, with 8 bases between. The CDR3 length is 14 residues. Germline assignment: CDR1 KGHSH and CDR2 LQKENI. The CDR3 region has the DNA TGTGCCAGCTCACCAAGGACCCTCACCGGGGAGCTGTTTTTT. This gives the protein CASSPRTLTGELFF. Supplemented by reference TRBV18 and TRBJ2-2, the full variable domain reads NAGVMQNPRHLVRRRGQEARLRCSPMKGHSHVYWYRQLPEEGLKFMVYLQKENIIDESGMPKERFSAEFPKEGPSILRIQQVVRGDSAAYFCASSPRTLTGELFFGEGSRLTVL.

The rearrangement joins TRBV7-2 to TRBJ2-7; 10 nucleotides match TRBD2. Trimming removed 5 bases from V and 1 base from J; junction bases left unmatched: 5. CDR1 and CDR2 from the germline V gene are SGHTA and FQGNSA. CDR3 length equals 15 residues. CDR3 sequence: CASSQRSGRSYEQYF. CDR3 sequence (DNA): TGTGCCAGCAGCCAACGTAGCGGGAGGTCCTACGAGCAGTACTTC.

The V gene is TRBV7-2, the J gene TRBJ1-1, with a possible D match to TRBD1 (5 bases). Germline V gene data show CDR1 as SGHTA and CDR2 as FQGNSA. The CDR3 loop spans 14 amino acids. Trimming cost V 6 bases and J 3 bases, with 14 bases left between them. The CDR3 sequence: CASRQPDRHTEAFF. The CDR3 DNA sequence: TGTGCCAGCAGGCAACCCGACAGACACACTGAAGCTTTCTTT.